The clone carrying this T cell receptor beta chain has a handful of counts. V shed 7 bases, J shed 0 bases, and the junction held 15 bases outside the gene matches. Germline V CDR1 and CDR2: DFQATT, SNEGSKA (reference sequence). The CDR3 contains 18 residues. This sample stems from a study of CD8 T cells in ankylosing spondylitis. TCRdb analysed the 5' RACE reads with MiXCR anew, one entry per CDR3 protein. The table lists roughly 280,000 distinct CDR3 sequences, 20% of them singletons. This clonotype was sampled from a male donor with ankylosing spondylitis or in good health (not recorded which). The genes are TRBV20-1 and TRBJ2-3; TRBD1 aligns across 11 bases. Sequencing was done on a sample of blood, either unsorted or a sorted T cell fraction (not recorded which). As DNA, the CDR3 is TGCAGTGGGAGGACAGGGGGCTCGGCGCTGTCTAGCACAGATACGCAGTATTTT. Amino acids: CSGRTGGSALSSTDTQYF.